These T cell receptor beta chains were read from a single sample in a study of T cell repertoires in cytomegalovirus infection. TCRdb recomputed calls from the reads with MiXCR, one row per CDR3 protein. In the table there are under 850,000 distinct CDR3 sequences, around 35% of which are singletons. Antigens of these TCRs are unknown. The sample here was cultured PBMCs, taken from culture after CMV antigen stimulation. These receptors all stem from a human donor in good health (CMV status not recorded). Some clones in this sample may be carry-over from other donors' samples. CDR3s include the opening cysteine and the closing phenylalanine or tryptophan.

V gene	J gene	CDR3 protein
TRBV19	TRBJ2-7	CASQGQTTYEQYF
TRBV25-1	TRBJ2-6	CASSGSRGVQISGANVLTF
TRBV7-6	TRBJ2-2	CASSQGSGTGELFF
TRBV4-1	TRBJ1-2	CASSQHGREDGYTF
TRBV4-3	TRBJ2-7	CASSQDMRRGGTYEQYF
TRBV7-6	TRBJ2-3	CASSLLPQAGSTDTQYF
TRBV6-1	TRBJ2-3	CASSDRTGGPDTQYF
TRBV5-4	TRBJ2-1	CASSHLWDRAHNEQFF
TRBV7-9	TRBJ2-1	CASSSQGADEQFF
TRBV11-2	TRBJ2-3	CASSRESDTQYF
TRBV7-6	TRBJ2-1	CASSRNGDEQFF
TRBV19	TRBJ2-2	CASSPRESDGELFF
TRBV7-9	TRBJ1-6	CASSLGRRGRVGSPLHF
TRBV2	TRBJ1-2	CASSRQGAFYGYTF
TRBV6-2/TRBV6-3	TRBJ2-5	CASSYPDRVETQYF
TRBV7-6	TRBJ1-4	CASSSLSTGTNEKLFF
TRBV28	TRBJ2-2	CASSFGAGGSTGELFF
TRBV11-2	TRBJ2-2	CASSLGPGGGELFF
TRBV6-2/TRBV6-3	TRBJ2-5	CASCCRDRGQETQYF
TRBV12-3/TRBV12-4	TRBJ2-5	CASRPASLQETQYF
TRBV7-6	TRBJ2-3	CASSPTKWSDTQYF
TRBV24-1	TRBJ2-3	CATSRTGRGADTQYF
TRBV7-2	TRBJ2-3	CASSSGHVSDTQYF
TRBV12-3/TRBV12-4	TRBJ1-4	CASSLTGSRNEKLFF
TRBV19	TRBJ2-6	CASTQILGTGPSGANVLTF
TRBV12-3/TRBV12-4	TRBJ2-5	CASSLVGEETQYF
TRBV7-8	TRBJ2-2	CASSLPGYGELFF
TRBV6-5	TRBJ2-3	CASGTGGVDTQYF
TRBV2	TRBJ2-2	CASRLAGLQNTGELFF
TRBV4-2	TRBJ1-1	CASSREQTGTSEAFF
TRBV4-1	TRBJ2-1	CASSQAELAGGFNEQFF
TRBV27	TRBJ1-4	CASSRIRAYGEKLFF
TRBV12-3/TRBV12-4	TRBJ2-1	CASSSVGNEQFF
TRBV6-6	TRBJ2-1	CASSYGGGNRRNEQFF
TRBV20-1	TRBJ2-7	CSARVAGYEQYF
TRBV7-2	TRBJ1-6	CASSPMGGVNSPLHF
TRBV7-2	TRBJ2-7	CASSLVVGPNPYEQYF
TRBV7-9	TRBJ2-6	CASSLTGPFSGANVLTF
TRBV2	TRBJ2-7	CASKGISYEQYF
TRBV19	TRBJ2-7	CASSTGGAESPLYEQYF
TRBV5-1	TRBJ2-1	CASSNGLAVSLEQFF
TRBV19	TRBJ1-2	CASQTTIDYGYTF
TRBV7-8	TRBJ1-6	CASSLTGSDSPLHF
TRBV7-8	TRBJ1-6	CASRPRGSNSPLHF
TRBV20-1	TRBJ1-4	CSAGARYKNEKLFF
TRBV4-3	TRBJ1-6	CASSQDRDSYNSPLHF
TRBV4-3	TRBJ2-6	CASSQELWLAGAGANVLTF
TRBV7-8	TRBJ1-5	CASSRGLGVRPQHF
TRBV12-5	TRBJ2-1	CASGFPSGSDEQFF